This T cell receptor (beta chain) was profiled in a study of blood T cell repertoires in COVID-19. Overall study: Donors in the United States, Italy and Spain gave samples during acute or convalescent COVID-19. Sources were T cells, B-cell-depleted T cells, or PBMCs; the material itself was cDNA or gDNA.

Details on this clone: Different DNA sequences within this sample yield the same CDR3.

As handled by the study authors: It was from reference gene primer amplification that nucleated cell counts were estimated. Libraries were prepared by immunoSEQ multiplex PCR; TCRdb keeps only in-frame clonotypes and omits some of them. That table gives V, J and clone size, and the DNA gave D and trimming. This table has about 59,000 clones, roughly 85% appearing once. Per the germline V gene, CDR1 is LGHDT and CDR2 is YNNKEL (reference sequence). The CDR3 spans 13 residues. The ends lost 1 base at V and 6 bases at J; junction bases unmatched: 3. The sequencing sample was made of peripheral blood. The TCR comes from a human donor in a cohort sampled during active COVID-19. The chain carries TRBV3-1 (or the pseudogene TRBV3-2) and TRBJ2-7; 7 bases are shared with TRBD1. CDR3 region: CASSQGQGVEQYF. The CDR3, as DNA: TGTGCCAGCAGCCAAGGGCAGGGGGTCGAGCAGTACTTC.